This TCR beta chain was recovered during a study of healthy donors' naive CD4 and CD8 T cells. Overall study: Donors spanned ages 20-25, 40-50 and 60-70 years, half female.

Starting from approximately 500 ng of total RNA, TCR libraries were made with linear amplification. Per the study methods: Sequencing covered around 71,000 rearranged alpha-chain transcripts across 5 healthy donors. TCRdb ran MiXCR on the reads and lists one entry per CDR3 protein. These V and J calls are TCRdb output, not the study's own analysis. The sample holds about 200,000 distinct CDR3 sequences, around three quarters seen once. Sorting defined naive CD4+ as CD4+CD8-CD45RO-CD45RA+ and naive CD8+ as CD8+CD4-CD45RA+CD27bright. The CDR3 runs to 15 residues. Germline CDR1 reads SQVTM; CDR2 reads ANQGSEA. V was pared by 0 bases and J by 1 base, with 12 bases between.

The sequenced material came from naive CD4+ and CD8+ T cells sorted from blood, pooled from several donors. The receptor was isolated from a pool of human donors in good health; the sample pools cells from several healthy donors. The V call is TRBV29-1, the J call TRBJ1-2; tentatively, D is TRBD1 (6 bases). The CDR3 here is CSVEEMGAVNYGYTF. For the CDR3, the DNA is TGCAGCGTTGAAGAAATGGGGGCGGTTAACTATGGCTACACCTTC.